The clone carrying this T cell receptor (beta chain) was detected a few times. Its cognate antigen is unknown. This sample is drawn from a study of post-analysis software for immune sequencing data. Study background: Several disease courses (relapsing-remitting, secondary progressive and progressive-relapsing) of multiple sclerosis were included. Study observations and caveats: Elevated frequency relative to controls characterized a handful of TRBV segments in patients, TRBV5-6, TRBV5-1 and TRBV20-1 among them. Controls significantly exceeded multiple sclerosis patients in normalized Chao1 diversity.

Germline CDR1 and CDR2: DFQATT and SNEGSKA (reference sequence). Germline trimming cut 5 bases from V and 3 bases from J; bases unmatched to any gene: 7. The CDR3 length is 13 residues. Carried by the TCR beta cDNA libraries were unique molecular identifiers. One entry per CDR3 protein, called by TCRdb with MiXCR from the PCR reads. The sample holds roughly 870,000 distinct CDR3 sequences, 53% seen once. The TCR was taken from a girl aged 5 to 17 with multiple sclerosis. V gene TRBV20-1 combines with J gene TRBJ2-7, with TRBD1 identical over 7 bases. Sequencing input: blood. The CDR3: CSAHGQEDYEQYF. CDR3 DNA: TGCAGTGCTCACGGACAGGAGGACTACGAGCAGTACTTC.